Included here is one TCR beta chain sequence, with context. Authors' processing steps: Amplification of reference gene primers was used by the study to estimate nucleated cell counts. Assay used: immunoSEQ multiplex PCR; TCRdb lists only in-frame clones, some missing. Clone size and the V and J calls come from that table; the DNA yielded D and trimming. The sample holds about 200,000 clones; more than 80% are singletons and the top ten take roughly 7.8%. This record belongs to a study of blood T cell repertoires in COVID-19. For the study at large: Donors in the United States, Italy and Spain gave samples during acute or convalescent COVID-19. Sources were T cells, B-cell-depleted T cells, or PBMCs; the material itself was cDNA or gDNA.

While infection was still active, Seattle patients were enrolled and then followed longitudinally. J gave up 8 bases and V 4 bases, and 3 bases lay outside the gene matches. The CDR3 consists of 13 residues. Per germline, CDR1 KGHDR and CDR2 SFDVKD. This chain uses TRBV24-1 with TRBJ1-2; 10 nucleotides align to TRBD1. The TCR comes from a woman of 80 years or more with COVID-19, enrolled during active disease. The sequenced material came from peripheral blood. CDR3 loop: CATSESGQGGYTF. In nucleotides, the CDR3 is TGTGCCACCAGTGAGTCGGGACAGGGGGGCTACACCTTC.